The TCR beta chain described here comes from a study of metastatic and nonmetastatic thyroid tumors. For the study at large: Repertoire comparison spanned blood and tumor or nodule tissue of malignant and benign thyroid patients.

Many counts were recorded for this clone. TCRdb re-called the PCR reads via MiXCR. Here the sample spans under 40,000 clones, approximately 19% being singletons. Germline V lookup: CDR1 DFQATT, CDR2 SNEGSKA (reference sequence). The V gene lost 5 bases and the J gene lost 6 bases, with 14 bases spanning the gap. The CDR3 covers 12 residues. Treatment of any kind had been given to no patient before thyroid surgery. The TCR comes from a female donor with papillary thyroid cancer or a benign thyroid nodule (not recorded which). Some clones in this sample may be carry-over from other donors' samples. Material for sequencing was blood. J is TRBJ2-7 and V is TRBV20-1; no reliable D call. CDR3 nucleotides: TGCAGTGCTCTCGGCGGATTGGGCGAGCAGTACTTC. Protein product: CSALGGLGEQYF.